This T cell receptor beta chain stems from a study of type 1 regulatory T cells. Study overall: An in vitro protocol generated T-allo10, a Tr1-enriched, alloantigen-specific CD4 T cell product.

This clonotype was seen more than once but under ten times. TCRdb itself ran the reads through MiXCR, one entry per CDR3 protein. The table has 88,000 or so distinct CDR3 sequences, 31% seen once. The CDR3 is 17 amino acids. Germline-derived CDR1 and CDR2 are SQVTM and ANQGSEA. The ends lost 7 bases at V and 2 bases at J; junction bases unmatched: 11. The V call is TRBV29-1, the J call TRBJ2-6; 10 bases map to TRBD1. Input material: CD4+ T cells, either the whole sample or a sorted fraction (not recorded which). This sequence originates from a human donor in good health. The CDR3 region is CSARRQGARAGANVLTF. CDR3 DNA: TGCAGCGCAAGGAGACAGGGGGCGCGGGCTGGGGCCAACGTCCTGACTTTC.